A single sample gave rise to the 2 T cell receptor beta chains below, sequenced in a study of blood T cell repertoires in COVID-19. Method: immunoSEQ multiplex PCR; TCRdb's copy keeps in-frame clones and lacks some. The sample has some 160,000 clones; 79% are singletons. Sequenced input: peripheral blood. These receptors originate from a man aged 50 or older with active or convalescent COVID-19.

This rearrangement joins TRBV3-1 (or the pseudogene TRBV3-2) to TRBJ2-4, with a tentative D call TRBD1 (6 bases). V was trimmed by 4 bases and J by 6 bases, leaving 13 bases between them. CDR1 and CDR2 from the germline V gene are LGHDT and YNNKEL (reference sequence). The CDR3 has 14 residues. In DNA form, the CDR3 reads TGTGCCAGCAGCCCAGGCAGGGGCCCAAACATTCAGTACTTC. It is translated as CASSPGRGPNIQYF.

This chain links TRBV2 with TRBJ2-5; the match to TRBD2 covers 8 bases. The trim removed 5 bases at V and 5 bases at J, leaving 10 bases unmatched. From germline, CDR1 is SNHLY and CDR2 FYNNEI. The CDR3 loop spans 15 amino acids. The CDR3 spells CASSWGLGNGETQYF. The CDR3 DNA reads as TGTGCCAGCAGTTGGGGACTAGGGAATGGGGAGACCCAGTACTTC.